The 13 T cell receptor beta chains below come from one sample, sequenced in a study of read filtering for tumor transcriptome and immune sequencing. Molecular barcoded adaptors covering alpha/delta and beta/gamma chains were used on approximately 440 ng RNA. TCRdb independently ran MiXCR on the reads; one entry per CDR3 protein. The data contain 35,000 to 40,000 distinct CDR3 sequences, roughly 13% of them singletons. Sequencing used a population of CD138-negative cells sorted from bone marrow. The receptors originated from a donor aged 40 or older with multiple myeloma.

This clonotype was detected many times. Sequence at one end of the junction differs from germline and may be a read error. This chain connects TRBV7-2 to TRBJ2-3; tentatively, D is TRBD2 (7 bases). CDR3 length: 16 residues. The germline CDR1 and CDR2 sequences are SGHTA and FQGNSA. Here the CDR3 DNA reads TGTGCCAGCATCTTAGGGGGGGTGTCACCCACAGATACGCAGTATTTT. This codes for CASILGGVSPTDTQYF.

For this clonotype: One base away lies a much larger clone, so this may be a sequencing read error. The chain links TRBV7-6 to TRBJ2-7; unclear D gene. This CDR3 is 15 amino acids long. V was cut by 4 bases and J by 2 bases, with 15 bases left in between. Germline V lookup: CDR1 SGHVS, CDR2 FNYEAQ. CDR3 in amino acids: CASSSTGTSTYEQYF. DNA of the CDR3: TGTGCCAGCAGCTCGACTGGCACCTCGACCTACGAGCAGTACTTC.

This clonotype was seen at least ten times. This chain links TRBV20-1 with TRBJ2-7; TRBD1 matches at 9 bases. CDR3 length equals 14 residues. Germline values: CDR1 DFQATT, CDR2 SNEGSKA (reference sequence). The V gene end was trimmed by 0 bases and the J gene end by 4 bases; junction bases not matched to a gene: 4. CDR3 in DNA: TGCAGTGCTAGAGATAGGGACAGGGTGTACGAGCAGTACTTC. Translating gives CSARDRDRVYEQYF.

This clonotype was counted a few times. The rearrangement uses TRBV5-6 and TRBJ2-6, with D perhaps matching TRBD2 (7 bases). Trimming took off 4 bases at V and 4 bases at J, with 18 bases between the two ends. The CDR3 is made up of 17 amino acids. Germline values: CDR1 SGHDT, CDR2 YYEEEE. The CDR3 loop reads CASSPRGALTGANVLTF. CDR3 nucleotide sequence: TGTGCCAGCAGCCCACGGGGGGCGCTGACAGGGGCCAACGTCCTGACTTTC.

This clonotype has just a few counts. Possible read error: a much larger clone is one base away. The chain carries TRBV5-6 and TRBJ1-5; no firm D call. The CDR3 extends over 15 amino acids. Germline CDR1 is SGHDT and CDR2 is YYEEEE. CDR3 in DNA: TGTGCCAGCAGTTTGGGAGGGAAGAGGTTTCAGCCCCAGCATTTT. As protein: CASSLGGKRFQPQHF.

This clonotype was picked up many times. The rearrangement joins TRBV29-1 to TRBJ2-1; the match to TRBD2 covers 7 bases. CDR3 length equals 15 residues. Germline V gene sequence: CDR1 SQVTM, CDR2 ANQGSEA. V was clipped by 5 bases and J by 3 bases; unmatched bases: 10. DNA of the CDR3: TGCAGCGTTTGGTTTGGCGGGAGAATCTACAATGAGCAGTTCTTC. Translating it yields CSVWFGGRIYNEQFF.

There are many counts of this clonotype. This chain joins TRBV11-2 and TRBJ2-1; the match to TRBD2 covers 11 bases. The CDR3 runs to 16 residues. Germline V gene sequence: CDR1 SGHAT, CDR2 FQNNGV. J lost 3 bases, V lost 2 bases, and 3 bases had no gene match. The CDR3 is CASSLYGTSGYNEQFF. For the CDR3, the DNA is TGTGCCAGCAGCTTATACGGGACTAGCGGCTACAATGAGCAGTTCTTC.

This clonotype was picked up many times. One end of the junction fails to match germline, which may point to a read error. The V call is TRBV13, the J call TRBJ2-1; D gene ambiguous. CDR3 length: 14 amino acids. Germline V gives CDR1 PRHDT, CDR2 FYEKMQ (reference sequence). The CDR3 protein is CASSLTGSFNEQFF. The DNA for the CDR3 is TGTGCCAGCAGCTTAACGGGTTCCTTCAATGAGCAGTTCTTC.

The table lists this clonotype with many counts. The rearrangement links TRBV21-1 to TRBJ1-1. TRBV21-1 is shown as a pseudogene. This CDR3 spans 15 amino acids. The CDR3: CASSKAGPEGHAAFF. Written as DNA, the CDR3 is TGTGCCAGCAGCAAAGCGGGGCCGGAGGGGCATGCAGCTTTCTTT.

Concerning this clonotype itself: With only one base between it and a far larger clone, this is likely a read error. V usage is TRBV6-1 and J usage is TRBJ2-1; 7 positions match TRBD1. The CDR3 covers 15 residues. V gave up 7 bases and J gave up 2 bases; unmatched junction bases: 8. Germline CDR1 is MNHNS and CDR2 is SASEGT. CDR3 amino acids: CASTRQGMTYNEQFF. CDR3 nucleotides: TGTGCCAGCACCCGACAGGGTATGACCTACAATGAGCAGTTCTTC.

The sample holds many counts of this clonotype. This sequence joins TRBV12-3 or TRBV12-4 and TRBJ2-2; D unclear. The CDR3 runs 13 residues. Trimming took off 6 bases at V and 7 bases at J, with 12 bases between the two ends. CDR3 nucleotide sequence: TGTGCCAGCAGGAATACAGAAATCGGGGAGCTGTTTTTT. Its translation is CASRNTEIGELFF.

This clonotype was counted many times. The rearrangement joins TRBV9 to TRBJ2-7; D gene ambiguous. The CDR3 is 13 amino acids. Germline assignment: CDR1 SGDLS and CDR2 YYNGEE. The V end lost 4 bases, the J end lost 4 bases, and 12 bases lay between the germline ends. The CDR3 region is CASSPRVSYEQYF. CDR3 sequence (DNA): TGTGCCAGCAGCCCTCGGGTCTCGTACGAGCAGTACTTC.

Turning to this clonotype: A much larger clone sits a single nucleotide away, making a read error possible. V and J are TRBV5-1 and TRBJ1-1, with a tentative D call TRBD1 (5 bases). The CDR3 is 15 residues long. Germline loops: CDR1 SGHRS, CDR2 YFSETQ. CDR3 in amino acids: CASSIGGGGRTGAFF. The DNA of the CDR3 is TGCGCCAGCAGCATAGGCGGCGGGGGACGCACTGGAGCTTTCTTT.